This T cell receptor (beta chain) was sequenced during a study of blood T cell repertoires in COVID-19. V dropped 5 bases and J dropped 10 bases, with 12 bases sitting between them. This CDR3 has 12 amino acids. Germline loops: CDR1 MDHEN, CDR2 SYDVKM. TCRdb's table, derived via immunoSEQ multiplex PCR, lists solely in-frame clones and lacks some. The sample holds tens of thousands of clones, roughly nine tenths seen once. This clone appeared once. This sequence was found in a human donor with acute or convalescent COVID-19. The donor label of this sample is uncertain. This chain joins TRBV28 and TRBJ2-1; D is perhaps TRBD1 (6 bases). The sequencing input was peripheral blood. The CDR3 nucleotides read TGTGCCAGCAGTACTACAGGGAACGAGCAGTTCTTC. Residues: CASSTTGNEQFF. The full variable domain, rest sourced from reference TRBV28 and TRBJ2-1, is DVKVTQSSRYLVKRTGEKVFLECVQDMDHENMFWYRQDPGLGLRLIYFSYDVKMKEKGDIPEGYSVSREKKERFSLILESASTNQTSMYLCASSTTGNEQFFGPGTRLTVL.